The TCR beta chain under discussion was sequenced for a study of T cells in tumors after PD-1 blockade. Study summary: Excluded were patients with checkpoint blockade, immunosuppressants, or radiotherapy or other anti-cancer therapy within 4 weeks. Either cemiplimab 350 mg every 2 weeks or pembrolizumab 200 mg every 3 weeks was given.

Clones were sequenced by immunoSEQ multiplex PCR, and TCRdb holds only the in-frame ones, with some missing. The data show more than 50,000 clones, with less than 85% seen just once and approximately 4.5% held by the top ten. This clone was observed a handful of times. The V end was cut by 0 bases, the J end by 2 bases, with 17 bases between. The germline gives CDR1 MGHRA, CDR2 YSYEKL. The CDR3 covers 18 residues. Sequences were derived from PBMCs, sampled after anti-PD-1 treatment. The TCR comes from a human donor with basal cell carcinoma. The chain carries TRBV4-1 and TRBJ1-5; D gene unclear. CDR3 coding DNA: TGCGCCAGCAGCCAAGAAGGGATAGGTTACTTAGGCAATCAGCCCCAGCATTTT. This codes for CASSQEGIGYLGNQPQHF.